The following is a T cell receptor beta chain sequence with its context. This entry comes from a study of identifying expanded T cells in peripheral blood. The protocol was immunoSEQ multiplex PCR, while the TCRdb copy is restricted to in-frame clones and leaves out a portion. The sample holds about 58,000 clones; about 92% are singletons and the top ten take roughly 3.6%. This CDR3 has 15 amino acids. V was clipped by 4 bases and J by 4 bases; unmatched bases: 6. Looked up from germline, CDR1 is MGHRA and CDR2 is YSYEKL. This receptor was taken from a person between 18 and 75 years old in good health. Sequencing was carried out using blood. This chain joins TRBV4-1 and TRBJ2-7; 11 bases match TRBD1. The CDR3 nucleotides read TGCGCCAGCAGCCGTACTGGGACAGGGGGTTACGAGCAGTACTTC. Translation: CASSRTGTGGYEQYF.